A single sample gave rise to the 17 T cell receptor beta chains below, sequenced in a study of T cells in narcolepsy. Measured with immunoSEQ multiplex PCR; TCRdb has only the in-frame clones, and not every one. The data show tens of thousands of clones, about 89% seen once. The specimen sequenced was memory (CD45RA-) CD4+ T cells from blood. These receptors were obtained from a human donor in good health.

V usage is TRBV19 and J usage is TRBJ1-2; D might be TRBD1 (5 bases). This CDR3 region has 16 residues. Germline V gene data show CDR1 as LNHDA and CDR2 as SQIVND (reference sequence). Trimming cost V 4 bases and J 7 bases, with 22 bases left between them. The CDR3, as DNA: TGTGCCAGTAGTACCACCCCGGGAGGGACTGAAGTTGGCTACACCTTC. This gives the protein CASSTTPGGTEVGYTF.

The J gene is TRBJ2-1, the V gene TRBV5-1; the match to TRBD1 covers 8 bases. Per germline, CDR1 SGHRS and CDR2 YFSETQ. This CDR3 has 14 amino acids. Trimming took 4 bases from V and 7 from J; bases not matched to a gene: 7. The chain's CDR3 is CASSTGTGGNEQFF. CDR3 nucleotide sequence: TGCGCCAGCAGCACCGGGACAGGAGGGAATGAGCAGTTCTTC.

The V and J genes are TRBV5-1 and TRBJ1-3; D unclear. This CDR3 contains 15 residues. Trimming left V 3 bases short and J 0 bases short, with 10 bases between. The germline V gene encodes CDR1 SGHRS and CDR2 YFSETQ. For the CDR3, the DNA is TGCGCCAGCAGCTCTACCCCAACCTCTGGAAACACCATATATTTT. This sequence encodes CASSSTPTSGNTIYF.

The rearrangement links TRBV29-1 to TRBJ2-1; 7 nucleotides agree with TRBD2. The CDR3 has 13 amino acids. Germline values: CDR1 SQVTM, CDR2 ANQGSEA. Unmatched junction bases numbered 13, after V lost 8 bases and J lost 9 bases. In DNA, the CDR3 is TGCAGCTGCTGGGAAGCGGGAAAGGGTGAGCAGTTCTTC. This encodes CSCWEAGKGEQFF.

The rearrangement joins TRBV5-1 to TRBJ2-2; no clear D. The CDR3 has 16 amino acids. Between the trimmed V and J ends, which lost 6 bases and 2 bases, there was a span of 17 bases. Per germline, CDR1 SGHRS and CDR2 YFSETQ. CDR3 in amino acids: CASTPPASTNTGELFF. CDR3 DNA sequence: TGCGCCAGCACCCCCCCTGCGTCGACCAACACCGGGGAGCTGTTTTTT.

Notes on this clone: This same CDR3 is encoded by further DNA sequences in the sample. The V gene is TRBV30, the J gene TRBJ2-2; D tentatively fits TRBD1 or TRBD2 (6 bases each). Germline assignment: CDR1 GTSNPN and CDR2 SVGIG (reference sequence). The CDR3 has 18 amino acids. Trimming stripped 2 bases from V and 4 bases from J, with 23 bases between. CDR3 region: CAWSRTLSMGGFTGELFF. The CDR3 DNA is TGTGCCTGGAGTCGAACGTTAAGCATGGGGGGCTTCACCGGGGAGCTGTTTTTT.

This rearrangement joins TRBV11-2 to TRBJ2-5; perhaps TRBD1 as D (6 bases). Trimming took off 3 bases at V and 1 base at J, with 12 bases between the two ends. This CDR3 spans 15 amino acids. Germline assignment: CDR1 SGHAT and CDR2 FQNNGV. The DNA of the CDR3 is TGTGCCAGCAGCTTGAACAGGGCATCCCAAGAGACCCAGTACTTC. Amino acid sequence: CASSLNRASQETQYF.

This clone appeared a single time. The rearrangement links TRBV10-1 to TRBJ1-3, with D unclear. This CDR3 has 14 amino acids. The germline V gene has CDR1 WNHNN and CDR2 SYGVQD (reference sequence). V was pared by 3 bases and J by 0 bases, with 6 bases between. This CDR3 is CASSDGGSGNTIYF. The CDR3 DNA follows: TGCGCCAGCAGTGACGGCGGCTCTGGAAACACCATATATTTT.

The CDR3 DNA follows: TGTGCCTGGAGGGACGGGACAGGCAAAGTCAAGCAGTACTTC. Protein: CAWRDGTGKVKQYF. The V and J genes are TRBV30 and TRBJ2-7, with TRBD1 matching 8 bases. Germline V gene sequence: CDR1 GTSNPN, CDR2 SVGIG (reference sequence). CDR3 length: 14 residues. V was clipped by 3 bases and J by 8 bases; unmatched bases: 12.

This clone occurred once. The chain links TRBV7-9 to TRBJ2-7; 9 nucleotides agree with TRBD1. The germline V gene has CDR1 SEHNR and CDR2 FQNEAQ (reference sequence). The ends lost 6 bases at V and 3 bases at J; junction bases unmatched: 9. This CDR3 region has 15 residues. CDR3 loop: CASSNFPGQGYEQYF. CDR3 in DNA: TGTGCCAGCAGTAATTTCCCGGGACAGGGCTACGAGCAGTACTTC.

This rearrangement joins TRBV13 to TRBJ1-6; unclear D gene. Per germline, CDR1 PRHDT and CDR2 FYEKMQ (reference sequence). This CDR3 spans 15 amino acids. V gave up 5 bases and J gave up 10 bases, with 18 bases separating them. The CDR3: CASSRGSGSYSPLHF. CDR3 in DNA: TGTGCCAGCAGCCGCGGGTCTGGGTCCTACTCACCCCTCCACTTT.

J is TRBJ1-3 and V is TRBV4-1; 10 bases are shared with TRBD1. V shed 5 bases, J shed 1 base, and the junction held 5 bases outside the gene matches. Germline CDR1 and CDR2: MGHRA and YSYEKL. There are 16 residues in the CDR3. The chain's CDR3 is CASSERQGASGNTIYF. In DNA, the CDR3 is TGCGCCAGCAGCGAAAGACAGGGGGCGTCTGGAAACACCATATATTTT.

This rearrangement joins TRBV4-2 to TRBJ2-5; no clear D gene. From germline, CDR1 is LGHNA and CDR2 YNFKEQ. The CDR3 is 13 amino acids. V was pared by 0 bases and J by 2 bases, with 4 bases between. The CDR3 bases are TGTGCCAGCAGCCAAGAGGGGCAAGAGACCCAGTACTTC. It codes for CASSQEGQETQYF.

V usage is TRBV5-1 and J usage is TRBJ2-5; no definite D call. The length of the CDR3 is 12 residues. The germline V gene has CDR1 SGHRS and CDR2 YFSETQ. The V end lost 0 bases, the J end lost 5 bases, and 5 bases lay between the germline ends. The CDR3 bases are TGCGCCAGCAGCTTGGCCAGGGAGACCCAGTACTTC. The encoded protein is CASSLARETQYF.

The table lists this clone with a count of one. This chain connects TRBV19 to TRBJ2-5; 11 bases fit TRBD2. In germline, CDR1 is LNHDA, CDR2 SQIVND (reference sequence). J lost 2 bases, V lost 2 bases, and 4 bases had no gene match. This CDR3 comprises 16 residues. This CDR3 is CASSIPGLAEQETQYF. The CDR3 DNA is TGTGCCAGTAGTATACCGGGACTAGCGGAACAAGAGACCCAGTACTTC. Using reference TRBV19 and TRBJ2-5 for the parts outside the CDR3, the full variable domain is DGGITQSPKYLFRKEGQNVTLSCEQNLNHDAMYWYRQDPGQGLRLIYYSQIVNDFQKGDIAEGYSVSREKKESFPLTVTSAQKNPTAFYLCASSIPGLAEQETQYFGPGTRLLVL.

The chain recombines TRBV28 with TRBJ1-5; weak D call: TRBD1 (6 bases). The germline gives CDR1 MDHEN, CDR2 SYDVKM. Trimming removed 6 bases at V and 2 bases at J, with 17 bases between. This CDR3 spans 16 amino acids. CDR3 in DNA: TGTGCCAGCAGCCCAAACAGGGCCTTGGGCAATCAGCCCCAGCATTTT. This gives the protein CASSPNRALGNQPQHF.

This clone came up once. The chain carries TRBV2 and TRBJ2-6, with 12 positions matching TRBD1. CDR1 is SNHLY, CDR2 FYNNEI, per germline. The junction had 2 bases not matched to a gene; V was cut back by 6 bases and J by 2 bases. The CDR3 spans 16 residues. As DNA, the CDR3 is TGTGCCAGCAGGGGACAGGGGGCGCCTGGGGCCAACGTCCTGACTTTC. Amino acids: CASRGQGAPGANVLTF.